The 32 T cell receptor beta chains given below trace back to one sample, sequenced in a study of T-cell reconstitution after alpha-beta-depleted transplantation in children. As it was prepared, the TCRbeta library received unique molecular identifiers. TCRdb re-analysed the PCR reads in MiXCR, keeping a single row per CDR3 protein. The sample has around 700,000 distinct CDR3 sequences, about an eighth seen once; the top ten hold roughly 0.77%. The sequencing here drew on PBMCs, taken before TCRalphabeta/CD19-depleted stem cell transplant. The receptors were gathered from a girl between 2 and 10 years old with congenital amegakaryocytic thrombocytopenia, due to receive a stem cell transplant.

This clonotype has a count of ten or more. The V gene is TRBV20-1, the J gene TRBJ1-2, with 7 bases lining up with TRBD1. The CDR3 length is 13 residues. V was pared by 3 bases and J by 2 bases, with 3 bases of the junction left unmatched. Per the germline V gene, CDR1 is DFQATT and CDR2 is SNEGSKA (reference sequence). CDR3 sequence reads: CSASKTGNYGYTF. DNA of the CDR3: TGCAGTGCTAGTAAGACAGGGAACTATGGCTACACCTTC.

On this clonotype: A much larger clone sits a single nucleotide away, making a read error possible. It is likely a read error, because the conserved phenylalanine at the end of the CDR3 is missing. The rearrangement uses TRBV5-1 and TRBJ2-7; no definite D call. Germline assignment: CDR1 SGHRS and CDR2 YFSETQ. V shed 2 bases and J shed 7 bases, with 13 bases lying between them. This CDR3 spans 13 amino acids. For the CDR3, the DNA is TGCGCCAGCAGCTTTCTTTTGGGTACAGAGCAGTACTCC. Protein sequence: CASSFLLGTEQYS.

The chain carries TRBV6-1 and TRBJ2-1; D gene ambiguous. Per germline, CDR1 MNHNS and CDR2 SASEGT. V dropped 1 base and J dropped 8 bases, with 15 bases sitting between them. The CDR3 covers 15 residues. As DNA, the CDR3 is TGTGCCAGCAGTGAAGAGGGAAGAAGGGTGGATGAGCAGTTCTTC. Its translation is CASSEEGRRVDEQFF.

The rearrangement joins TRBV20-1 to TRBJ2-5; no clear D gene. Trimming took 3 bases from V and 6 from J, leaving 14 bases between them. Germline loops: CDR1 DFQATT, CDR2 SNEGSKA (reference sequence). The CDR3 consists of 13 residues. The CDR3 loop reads CSARFPQVQTQYF. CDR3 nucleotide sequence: TGCAGTGCTAGGTTCCCGCAGGTTCAGACCCAGTACTTC.

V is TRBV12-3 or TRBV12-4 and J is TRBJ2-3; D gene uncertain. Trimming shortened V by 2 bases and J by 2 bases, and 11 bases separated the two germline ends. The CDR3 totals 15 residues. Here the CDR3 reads CASSLSPVPTDTQYF. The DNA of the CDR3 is TGTGCCAGCAGTTTAAGTCCAGTCCCCACAGATACGCAGTATTTT.

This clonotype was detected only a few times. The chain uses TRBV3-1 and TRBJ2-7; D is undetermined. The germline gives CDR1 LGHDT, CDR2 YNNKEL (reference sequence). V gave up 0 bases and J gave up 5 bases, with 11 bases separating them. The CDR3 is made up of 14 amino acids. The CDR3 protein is CASSQEKTPHEQYF. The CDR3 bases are TGTGCCAGCAGCCAAGAGAAAACTCCGCACGAGCAGTACTTC.

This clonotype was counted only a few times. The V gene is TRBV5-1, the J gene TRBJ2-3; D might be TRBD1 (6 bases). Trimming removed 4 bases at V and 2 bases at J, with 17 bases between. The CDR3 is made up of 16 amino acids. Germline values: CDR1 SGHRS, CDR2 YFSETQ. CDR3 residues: CASSPGTSLHTDTQYF. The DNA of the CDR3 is TGCGCCAGCAGCCCAGGGACATCTCTACACACAGATACGCAGTATTTT.

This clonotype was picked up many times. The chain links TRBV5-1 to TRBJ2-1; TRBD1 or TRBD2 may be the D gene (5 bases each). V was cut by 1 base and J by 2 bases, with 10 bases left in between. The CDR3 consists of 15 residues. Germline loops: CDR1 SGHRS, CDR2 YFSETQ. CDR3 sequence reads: CASSLPRGAYNEQFF. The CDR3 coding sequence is TGCGCCAGCAGCTTGCCGCGAGGGGCCTACAATGAGCAGTTCTTC.

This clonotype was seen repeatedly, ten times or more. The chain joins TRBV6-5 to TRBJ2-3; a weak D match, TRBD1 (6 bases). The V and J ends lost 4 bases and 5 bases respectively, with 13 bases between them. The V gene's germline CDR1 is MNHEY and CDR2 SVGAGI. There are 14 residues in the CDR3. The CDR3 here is CASSSRQGLDTQYF. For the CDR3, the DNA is TGTGCCAGCAGTTCACGCCAGGGGTTAGATACGCAGTATTTT.

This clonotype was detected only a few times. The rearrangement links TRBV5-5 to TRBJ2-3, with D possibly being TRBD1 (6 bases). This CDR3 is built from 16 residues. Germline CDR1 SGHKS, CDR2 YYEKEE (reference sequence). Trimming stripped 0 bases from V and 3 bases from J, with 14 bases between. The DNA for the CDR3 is TGTGCCAGCAGCTTGGAGACAGGCCGGGGTACAGATACGCAGTATTTT. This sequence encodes CASSLETGRGTDTQYF.

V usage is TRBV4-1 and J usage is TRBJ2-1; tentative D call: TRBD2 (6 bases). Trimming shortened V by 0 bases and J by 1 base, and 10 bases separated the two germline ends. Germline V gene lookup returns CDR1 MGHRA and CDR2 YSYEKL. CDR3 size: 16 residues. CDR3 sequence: CASSQDWGVSYNEQFF. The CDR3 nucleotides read TGCGCCAGCAGCCAAGATTGGGGGGTGTCCTACAATGAGCAGTTCTTC.

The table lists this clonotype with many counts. The CDR3 DNA reads TGTGCCAGCAGCTTGGGGACAGGGCCACAAAACATTCAGTACTTC. It codes for CASSLGTGPQNIQYF. The chain has TRBV7-2 and TRBJ2-4; 9 positions match TRBD1. With V trimmed by 3 bases and J by 5 bases, 5 bases remained unmatched. The CDR3 runs to 15 residues. CDR1 and CDR2 (germline): SGHTA, FQGNSA.

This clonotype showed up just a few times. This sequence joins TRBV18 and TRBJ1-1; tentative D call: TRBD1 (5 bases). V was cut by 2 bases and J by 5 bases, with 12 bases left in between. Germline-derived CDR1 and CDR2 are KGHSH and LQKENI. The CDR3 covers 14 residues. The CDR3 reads CASSPNGGETEAFF. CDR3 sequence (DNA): TGTGCCAGCTCACCAAACGGGGGTGAGACTGAAGCTTTCTTT.

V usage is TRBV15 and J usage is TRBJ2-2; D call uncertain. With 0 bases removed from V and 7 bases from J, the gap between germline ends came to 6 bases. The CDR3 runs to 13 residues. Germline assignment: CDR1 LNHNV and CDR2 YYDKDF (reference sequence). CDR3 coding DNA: TGTGCCACCAGCAGAGATCCATACGGGGAGCTGTTTTTT. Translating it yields CATSRDPYGELFF.

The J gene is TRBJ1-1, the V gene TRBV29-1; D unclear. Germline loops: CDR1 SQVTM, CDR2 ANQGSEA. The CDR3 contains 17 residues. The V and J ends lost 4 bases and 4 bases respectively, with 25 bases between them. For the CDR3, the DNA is TGCAGCGTTGTCCTACAGCGAAGGACGGCGGGAACCACTGAAGCTTTCTTT. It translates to CSVVLQRRTAGTTEAFF.

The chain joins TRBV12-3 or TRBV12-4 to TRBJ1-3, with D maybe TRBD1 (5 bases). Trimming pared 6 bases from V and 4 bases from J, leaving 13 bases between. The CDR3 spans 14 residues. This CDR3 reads CASSHPGQGNTIYF. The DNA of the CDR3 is TGTGCCAGCAGCCACCCGGGGCAAGGAAACACCATATATTTT.

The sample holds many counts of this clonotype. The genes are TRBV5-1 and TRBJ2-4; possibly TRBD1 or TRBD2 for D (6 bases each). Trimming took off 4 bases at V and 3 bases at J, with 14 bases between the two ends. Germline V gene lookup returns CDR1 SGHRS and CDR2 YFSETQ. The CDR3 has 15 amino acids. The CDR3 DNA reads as TGCGCCAGCAGCCCACTAGGGGGGAGCAAAAACATTCAGTACTTC. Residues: CASSPLGGSKNIQYF.

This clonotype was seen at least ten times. CDR3 DNA sequence: TGCAGTGCTAGCGCAGGGGGTTACAATGAGCAGTTCTTC. This gives the protein CSASAGGYNEQFF. The J gene is TRBJ2-1, the V gene TRBV20-1, with 7 bases identical to TRBD1. The trim removed 3 bases at V and 4 bases at J, leaving 3 bases unmatched. The CDR3 loop spans 13 amino acids. Germline CDR1 is DFQATT and CDR2 is SNEGSKA (reference sequence).

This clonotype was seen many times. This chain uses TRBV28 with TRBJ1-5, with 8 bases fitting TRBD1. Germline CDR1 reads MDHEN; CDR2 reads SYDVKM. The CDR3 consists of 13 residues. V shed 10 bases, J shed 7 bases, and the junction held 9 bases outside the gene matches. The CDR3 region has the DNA TGTGCCAACTCCCCAGGGGGCAGGCAGCCCCAGCATTTT. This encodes CANSPGGRQPQHF.

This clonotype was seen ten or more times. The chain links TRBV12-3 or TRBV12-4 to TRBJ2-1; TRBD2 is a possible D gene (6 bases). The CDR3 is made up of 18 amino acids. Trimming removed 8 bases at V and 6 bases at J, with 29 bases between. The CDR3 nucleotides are TGTGCCAGCGGTGATGGGACTCCCAATATCATCGATACCAATGAGCAGTTCTTC. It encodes CASGDGTPNIIDTNEQFF.

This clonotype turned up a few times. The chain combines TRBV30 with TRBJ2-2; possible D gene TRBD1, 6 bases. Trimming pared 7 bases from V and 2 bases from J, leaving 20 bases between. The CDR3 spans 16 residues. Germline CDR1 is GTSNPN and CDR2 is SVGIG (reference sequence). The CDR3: CASQLSGHLNTGELFF. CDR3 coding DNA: TGTGCCTCCCAACTGTCGGGACACCTAAACACCGGGGAGCTGTTTTTT.

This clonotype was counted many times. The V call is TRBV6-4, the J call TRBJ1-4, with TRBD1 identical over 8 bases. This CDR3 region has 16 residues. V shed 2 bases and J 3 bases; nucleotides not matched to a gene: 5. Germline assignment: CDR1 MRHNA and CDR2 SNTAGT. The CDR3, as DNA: TGTGCCAGCAGTGACCGGGGGACAGGCCCTAATGAAAAACTGTTTTTT. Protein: CASSDRGTGPNEKLFF.

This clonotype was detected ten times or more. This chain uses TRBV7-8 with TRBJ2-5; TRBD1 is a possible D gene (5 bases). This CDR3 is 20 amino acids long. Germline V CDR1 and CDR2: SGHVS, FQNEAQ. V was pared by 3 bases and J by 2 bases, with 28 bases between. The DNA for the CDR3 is TGTGCCAGCAGCTTTGAACGATGGGGCGGAACCGAAGAGGTTCAAGAGACCCAGTACTTC. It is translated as CASSFERWGGTEEVQETQYF. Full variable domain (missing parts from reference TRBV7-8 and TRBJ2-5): GAGVSQSPRYKVAKRGQDVALRCDPISGHVSLFWYQQALGQGPEFLTYFQNEAQLDKSGLPSDRFFAERPEGSVSTLKIQRTQQEDSAVYLCASSFERWGGTEEVQETQYFGPGTRLLVL.

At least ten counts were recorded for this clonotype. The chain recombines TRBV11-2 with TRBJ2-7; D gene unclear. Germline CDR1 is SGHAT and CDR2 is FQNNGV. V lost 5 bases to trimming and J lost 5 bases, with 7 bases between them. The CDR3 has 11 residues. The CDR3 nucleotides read TGTGCCAGCAGCGTAGGGAACGAGCAGTACTTC. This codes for CASSVGNEQYF.

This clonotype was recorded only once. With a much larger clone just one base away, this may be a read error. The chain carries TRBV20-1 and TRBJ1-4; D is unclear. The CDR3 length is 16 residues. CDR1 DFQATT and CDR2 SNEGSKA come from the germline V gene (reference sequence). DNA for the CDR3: TGCTGTGCCATCGTATCCGGTTCGGGAGTCCATGAAAAACTGTTTTTT. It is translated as CCAIVSGSGVHEKLFF.

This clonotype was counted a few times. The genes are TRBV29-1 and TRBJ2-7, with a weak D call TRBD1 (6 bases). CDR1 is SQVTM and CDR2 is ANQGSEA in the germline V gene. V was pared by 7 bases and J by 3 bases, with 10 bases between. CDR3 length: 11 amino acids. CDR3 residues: CSGEQGYEQYF. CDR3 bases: TGCAGCGGGGAACAGGGCTACGAGCAGTACTTC.

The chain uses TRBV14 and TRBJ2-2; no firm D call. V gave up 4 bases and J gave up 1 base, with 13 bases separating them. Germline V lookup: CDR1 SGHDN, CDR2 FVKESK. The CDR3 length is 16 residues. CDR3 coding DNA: TGTGCCAGCAGCCCTAACACTGGGTGGAACACCGGGGAGCTGTTTTTT. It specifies CASSPNTGWNTGELFF.

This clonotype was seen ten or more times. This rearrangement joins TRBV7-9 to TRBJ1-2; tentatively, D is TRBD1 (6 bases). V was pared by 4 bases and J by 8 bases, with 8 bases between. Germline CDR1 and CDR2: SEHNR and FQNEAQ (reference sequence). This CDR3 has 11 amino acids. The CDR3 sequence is CASSSDRGYTF. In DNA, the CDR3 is TGTGCCAGCAGCTCCGACAGGGGCTACACCTTC.

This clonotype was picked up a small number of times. CDR3 in amino acids: CAWSTPGQMPQHF. In DNA form, the CDR3 reads TGTGCCTGGAGTACCCCGGGACAAATGCCCCAGCATTTT. The rearrangement joins TRBV30 to TRBJ1-5; D possibly corresponds to TRBD1 (6 bases). The CDR3 loop spans 13 amino acids. V was clipped by 2 bases and J by 9 bases, with 14 bases between them. Germline-derived CDR1 and CDR2 are GTSNPN and SVGIG (reference sequence).

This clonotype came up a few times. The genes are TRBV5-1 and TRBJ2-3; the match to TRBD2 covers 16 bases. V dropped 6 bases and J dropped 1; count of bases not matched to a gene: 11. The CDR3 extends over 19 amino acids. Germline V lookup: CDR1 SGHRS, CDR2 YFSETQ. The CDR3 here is CASNRQGTSGRVRTDTQYF. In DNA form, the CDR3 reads TGCGCCAGCAACCGACAAGGGACTAGCGGGAGGGTTCGCACAGATACGCAGTATTTT. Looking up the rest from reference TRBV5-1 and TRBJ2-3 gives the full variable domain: KAGVTQTPRYLIKTRGQQVTLSCSPISGHRSVSWYQQTPGQGLQFLFEYFSETQRNKGNFPGRFSGRQFSNSRSEMNVSTLELGDSALYLCASNRQGTSGRVRTDTQYFGPGTRLTVL.

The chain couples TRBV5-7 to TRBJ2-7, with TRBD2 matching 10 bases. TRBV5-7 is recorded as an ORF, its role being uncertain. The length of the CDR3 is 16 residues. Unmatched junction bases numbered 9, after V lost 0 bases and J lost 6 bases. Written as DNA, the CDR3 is TGTGCCAGCAGCTTGGGTATGCTAGCGGGAGATTGCGAGCAGTACTTC. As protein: CASSLGMLAGDCEQYF.

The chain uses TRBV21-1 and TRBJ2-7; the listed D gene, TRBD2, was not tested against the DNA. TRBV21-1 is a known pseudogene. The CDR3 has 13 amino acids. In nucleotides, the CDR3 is TGTGCCAGCACAAGGGGTGAGCGGTACGAGCAGTACTTC. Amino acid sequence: CASTRGERYEQYF.